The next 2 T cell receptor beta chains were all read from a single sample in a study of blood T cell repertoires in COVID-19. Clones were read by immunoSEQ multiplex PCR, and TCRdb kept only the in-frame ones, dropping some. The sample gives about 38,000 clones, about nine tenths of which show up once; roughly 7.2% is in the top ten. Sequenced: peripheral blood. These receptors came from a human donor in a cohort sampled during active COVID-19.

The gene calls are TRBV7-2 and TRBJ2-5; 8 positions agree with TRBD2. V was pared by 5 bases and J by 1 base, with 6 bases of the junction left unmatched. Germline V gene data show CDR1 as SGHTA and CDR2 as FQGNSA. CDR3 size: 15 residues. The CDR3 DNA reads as TGTGCCAGCAGCCTTAGCGGGACTACCCAAGAGACCCAGTACTTC. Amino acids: CASSLSGTTQETQYF.

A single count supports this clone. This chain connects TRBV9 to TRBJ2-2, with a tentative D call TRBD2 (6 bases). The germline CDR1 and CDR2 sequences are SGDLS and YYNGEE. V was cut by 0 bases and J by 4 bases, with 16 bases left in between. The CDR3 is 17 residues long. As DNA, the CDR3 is TGTGCCAGCAGCGTAGGACTCGGGAGTGGTAGCACCGGGGAGCTGTTTTTT. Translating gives CASSVGLGSGSTGELFF.